Listed below are T cell receptor beta chains from one sample, sequenced in a study of blood T cell repertoires in COVID-19. The protocol was immunoSEQ multiplex PCR, while the TCRdb copy is restricted to in-frame clones and leaves out a portion. The sample records around 250,000 clones, roughly 86% being singletons. Sequencing input: PBMCs or T cells enriched from blood (not recorded which). The origin of the receptors is a woman aged 50 to 60 who had recovered from COVID-19. CDR3s include the opening cysteine and the closing phenylalanine or tryptophan. A D gene is named only where the DNA matches it firmly. Part of the rows lack a size; the others show once, few, many or a class for expanded clones.

>TRBD2|-|TRBV6-1|TRBJ2-1
CASSEGAGDSEQFF
TGTGCCAGCAGTGAAGGTGCGGGAGACAGTGAGCAGTTCTTC
>-|-|TRBV5-4|TRBJ2-5
CASRQRGRVGQETQYF
TGTGCCAGCAGGCAGCGAGGTAGAGTGGGTCAAGAGACCCAGTACTTC
>-|once|TRBV9|TRBJ2-5
CASSVSLSGNVEETQYF
TGTGCCAGCAGCGTAAGCCTTTCGGGGAATGTAGAAGAGACCCAGTACTTC
>-|once|TRBV24-1|TRBJ2-1
CATSETGTGVYNEQFF
TGTGCCACCAGTGAAACCGGGACTGGAGTCTACAATGAGCAGTTCTTC
>-|-|TRBV3-1/TRBV3-2|TRBJ2-7
CASSQVKDRGLGEQYF
TGTGCCAGCAGCCAAGTAAAGGACAGGGGACTAGGCGAGCAGTACTTC
>-|few|TRBV6-5|TRBJ2-4
CASGQVGNIQYF
TGTGCCAGCGGCCAGGTGGGAAACATTCAGTACTTC
>TRBD2|-|TRBV4-2|TRBJ2-1
CASSQDPPGLAGVVNEQFF
TGTGCCAGCAGCCAAGATCCCCCCGGACTAGCGGGAGTTGTGAATGAGCAGTTCTTC
>TRBD2|-|TRBV9|TRBJ2-1
CASSVDRSGSTYNEQFF
TGTGCCAGCAGCGTAGATCGGAGCGGGAGTACCTACAATGAGCAGTTCTTC
>-|-|TRBV5-6|TRBJ2-2
CASSLFGRDTGELFF
TGTGCCAGCAGCTTGTTCGGTCGGGACACCGGGGAGCTGTTTTTT
>-|once|TRBV28|TRBJ2-5
CASSWFSLGETQYF
TGTGCCAGCAGTTGGTTTTCCCTCGGGGAGACCCAGTACTTC
>TRBD1|-|TRBV11-2|TRBJ1-3
CASSSTGTGVGNTIYF
TGTGCCAGCAGCTCAACGGGTACAGGGGTAGGAAACACCATATATTTT
>-|-|TRBV2|TRBJ2-1
CASTRTGTFNEQFF
TGTGCCAGCACCCGTACCGGGACTTTCAATGAGCAGTTCTTC
>TRBD1|-|TRBV30|TRBJ1-4
CAWSGSGQGAEKLFF
TGTGCCTGGAGTGGCTCAGGACAGGGCGCTGAAAAACTGTTTTTT
>-|-|TRBV27|TRBJ2-5
CASSSLSGETQYF
TGTGCCAGCAGTTCGCTAAGTGGAGAGACCCAGTACTTC
>-|-|TRBV18|TRBJ1-1
CASSPRQDPNTEAFF
TGTGCCAGCTCACCGCGACAGGACCCGAACACTGAAGCTTTCTTT
>-|-|TRBV3-1/TRBV3-2|TRBJ1-6
CASSPHTAEPLHF
TGTGCCAGCAGCCCCCACACAGCCGAACCCCTCCACTTT
>TRBD1|-|TRBV10-3|TRBJ1-1
CAISELTGVLNTEAFF
TGTGCCATCAGTGAGTTAACAGGGGTCTTGAACACTGAAGCTTTCTTT
>TRBD1|-|TRBV7-8|TRBJ2-2
CASSADRVTNTGELFF
TGTGCCAGCAGCGCTGACAGGGTCACGAACACCGGGGAGCTGTTTTTT
>TRBD2|-|TRBV10-3|TRBJ2-5
CAISESAGGQETQYF
TGTGCCATCAGTGAATCGGCGGGGGGTCAAGAGACCCAGTACTTC
>-|-|TRBV18|TRBJ2-5
CASSRGQQETQYF
TGTGCCAGCTCACGAGGACAGCAAGAGACCCAGTACTTC
>-|-|TRBV28|TRBJ1-2
CASSPRVSAFGGYTF
TGTGCCAGCTCCCCCAGGGTTTCGGCGTTCGGAGGCTACACCTTC
>-|-|TRBV12-3/TRBV12-4|TRBJ1-1
CASRNTEAFF
TGTGCCAGCCGGAACACTGAAGCTTTCTTT
>-|-|TRBV3-1/TRBV3-2|TRBJ1-5
CASSQTHSNQPQHF
TGTGCCAGCAGCCAAACACATAGCAATCAGCCCCAGCATTTT
>TRBD2|-|TRBV14|TRBJ2-1
CASSQGTSGRTSYNEQFF
TGTGCCAGCAGCCAAGGGACTAGCGGGAGGACCTCCTACAATGAGCAGTTCTTC
>TRBD2|-|TRBV25-1|TRBJ2-2
CASSISGISGELFF
TGTGCCAGTTCCATTAGCGGGATCAGCGGGGAGCTGTTTTTT
>TRBD2|-|TRBV7-3|TRBJ2-3
CASSFGGSSDTQYF
TGTGCCAGCAGCTTTGGCGGGAGCTCAGATACGCAGTATTTT
>-|-|TRBV6-5|TRBJ1-6
CASSYLRQSHSPLHF
TGTGCCAGCAGTTACCTCAGGCAGAGCCATTCACCCCTCCACTTT
>-|-|TRBV9|TRBJ1-2
CASSPRGLYGYTF
TGTGCCAGCAGCCCTAGGGGACTCTATGGCTACACCTTC
>-|-|TRBV6-5|TRBJ2-1
CASTPSVNEQFF
TGTGCCAGCACCCCCTCCGTCAATGAGCAGTTCTTC